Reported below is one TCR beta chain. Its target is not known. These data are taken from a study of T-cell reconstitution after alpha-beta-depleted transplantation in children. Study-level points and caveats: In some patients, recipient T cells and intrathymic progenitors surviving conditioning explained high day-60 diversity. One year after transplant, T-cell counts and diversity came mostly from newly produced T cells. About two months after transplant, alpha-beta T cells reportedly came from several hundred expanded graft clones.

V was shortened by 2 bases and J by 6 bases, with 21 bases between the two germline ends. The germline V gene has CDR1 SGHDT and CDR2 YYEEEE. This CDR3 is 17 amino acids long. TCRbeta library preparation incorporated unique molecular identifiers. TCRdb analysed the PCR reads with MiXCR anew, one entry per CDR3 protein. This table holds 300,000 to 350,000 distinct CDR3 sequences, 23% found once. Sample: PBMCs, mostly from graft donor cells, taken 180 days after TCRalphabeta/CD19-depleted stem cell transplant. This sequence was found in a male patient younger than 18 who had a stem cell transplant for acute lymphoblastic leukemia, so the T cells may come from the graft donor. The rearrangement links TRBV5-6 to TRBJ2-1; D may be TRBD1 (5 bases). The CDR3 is CASSFHVYDSPSNEQFF. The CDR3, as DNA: TGTGCCAGCAGCTTTCACGTTTATGACAGTCCCTCCAATGAGCAGTTCTTC.